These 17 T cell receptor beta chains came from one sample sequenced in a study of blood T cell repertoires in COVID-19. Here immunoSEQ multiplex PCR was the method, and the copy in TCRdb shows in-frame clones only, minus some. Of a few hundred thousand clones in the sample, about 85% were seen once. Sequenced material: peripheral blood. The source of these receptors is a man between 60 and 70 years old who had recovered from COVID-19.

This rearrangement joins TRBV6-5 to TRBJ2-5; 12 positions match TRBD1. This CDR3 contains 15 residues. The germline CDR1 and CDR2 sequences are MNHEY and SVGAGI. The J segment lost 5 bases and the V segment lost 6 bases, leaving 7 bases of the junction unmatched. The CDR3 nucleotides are TGTGCCAGCAGCCGGGACAGGGGGCGCCGGGAGACCCAGTACTTC. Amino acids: CASSRDRGRRETQYF.

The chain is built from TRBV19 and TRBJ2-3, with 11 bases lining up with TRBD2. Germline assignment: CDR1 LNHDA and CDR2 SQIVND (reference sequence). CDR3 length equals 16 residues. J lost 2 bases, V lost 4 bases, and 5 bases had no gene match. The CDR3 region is CASSTLAGGYTDTQYF. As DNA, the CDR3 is TGTGCCAGTAGTACCCTAGCGGGGGGATACACAGATACGCAGTATTTT.

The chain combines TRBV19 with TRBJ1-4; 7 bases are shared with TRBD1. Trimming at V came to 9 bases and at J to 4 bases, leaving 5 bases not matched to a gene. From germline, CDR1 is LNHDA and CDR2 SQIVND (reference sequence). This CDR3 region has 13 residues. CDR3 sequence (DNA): TGTGCCAGCAACTCAGGGGGTAATGAAAAACTGTTTTTT. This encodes CASNSGGNEKLFF.

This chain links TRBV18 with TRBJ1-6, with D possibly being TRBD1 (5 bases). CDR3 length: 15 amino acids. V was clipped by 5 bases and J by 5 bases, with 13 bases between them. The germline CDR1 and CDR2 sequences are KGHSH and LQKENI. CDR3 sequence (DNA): TGTGCCAGCTCAGAAGGCGGGGCAAATAATTCACCCCTCCACTTT. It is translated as CASSEGGANNSPLHF.

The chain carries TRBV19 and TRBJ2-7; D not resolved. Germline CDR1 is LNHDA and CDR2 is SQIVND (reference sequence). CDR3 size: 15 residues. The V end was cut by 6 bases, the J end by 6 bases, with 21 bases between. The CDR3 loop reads CASSPQERPGSEQYF. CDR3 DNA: TGTGCCAGTAGCCCCCAGGAACGACCCGGATCCGAGCAGTACTTC. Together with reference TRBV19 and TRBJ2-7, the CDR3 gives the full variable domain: DGGITQSPKYLFRKEGQNVTLSCEQNLNHDAMYWYRQDPGQGLRLIYYSQIVNDFQKGDIAEGYSVSREKKESFPLTVTSAQKNPTAFYLCASSPQERPGSEQYFGPGTRLTVT.

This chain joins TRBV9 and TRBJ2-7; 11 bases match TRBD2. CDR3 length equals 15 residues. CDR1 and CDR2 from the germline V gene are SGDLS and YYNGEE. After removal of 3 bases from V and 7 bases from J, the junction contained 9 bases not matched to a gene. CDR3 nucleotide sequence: TGTGCCAGCAGCGCGACTAGCGGGGCCACGGGAGAGCAGTACTTC. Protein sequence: CASSATSGATGEQYF. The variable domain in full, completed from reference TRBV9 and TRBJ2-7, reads DSGVTQTPKHLITATGQRVTLRCSPRSGDLSVYWYQQSLDQGLQFLIQYYNGEERAKGNILERFSAQQFPDLHSELNLSSLELGDSALYFCASSATSGATGEQYFGPGTRLTVT.

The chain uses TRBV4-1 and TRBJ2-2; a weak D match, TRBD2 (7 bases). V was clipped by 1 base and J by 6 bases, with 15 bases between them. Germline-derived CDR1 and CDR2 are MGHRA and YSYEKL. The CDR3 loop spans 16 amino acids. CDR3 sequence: CASSQVEGGGAGELFF. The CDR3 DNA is TGCGCCAGCAGCCAAGTTGAAGGGGGGGGCGCCGGGGAGCTGTTTTTT.

The CDR3 DNA is TGTGCCAGCAGCCAAGATTGGGGAGGTGAGCAGTTCTTC. Its protein product is CASSQDWGGEQFF. V usage is TRBV14 and J usage is TRBJ2-1; D is perhaps TRBD2 (6 bases). V was trimmed by 0 bases and J by 9 bases, leaving 9 bases between them. Looked up from germline, CDR1 is SGHDN and CDR2 is FVKESK. This CDR3 is built from 13 residues.

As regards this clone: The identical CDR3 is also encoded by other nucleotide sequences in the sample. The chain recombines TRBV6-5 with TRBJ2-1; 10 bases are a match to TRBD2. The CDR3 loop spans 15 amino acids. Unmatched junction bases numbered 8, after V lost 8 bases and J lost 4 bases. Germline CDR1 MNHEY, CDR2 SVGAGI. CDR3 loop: CASSRTSGAYNEQFF. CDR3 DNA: TGTGCCAGCTCCCGAACTAGCGGGGCTTACAATGAGCAGTTCTTC.

The DNA for the CDR3 is TGTGCCAGCAGGCCCGGGACTGGTGGTGACTATGGCTACACCTTC. Amino acids: CASRPGTGGDYGYTF. The gene calls are TRBV6-5 and TRBJ1-2, with D possibly matching TRBD1 (5 bases). CDR1 and CDR2 from the germline V gene are MNHEY and SVGAGI. The CDR3 is made up of 15 amino acids. The V and J ends lost 6 bases and 3 bases respectively, with 17 bases between them.

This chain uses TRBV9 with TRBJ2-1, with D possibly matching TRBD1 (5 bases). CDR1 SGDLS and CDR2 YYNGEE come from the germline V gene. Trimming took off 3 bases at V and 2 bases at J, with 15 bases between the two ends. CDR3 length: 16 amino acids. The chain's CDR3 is CASSAPGAGPYNEQFF. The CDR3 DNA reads TGTGCCAGCAGCGCACCCGGAGCAGGGCCCTACAATGAGCAGTTCTTC.

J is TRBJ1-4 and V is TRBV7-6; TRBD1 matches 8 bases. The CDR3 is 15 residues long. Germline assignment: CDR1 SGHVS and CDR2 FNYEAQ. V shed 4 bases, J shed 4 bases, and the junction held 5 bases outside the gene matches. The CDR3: CASSSRQGLNEKLFF. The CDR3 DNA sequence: TGTGCCAGCAGCTCCCGACAGGGGCTTAATGAAAAACTGTTTTTT. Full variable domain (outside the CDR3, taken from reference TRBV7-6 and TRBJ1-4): GAGVSQSPRYKVTKRGQDVALRCDPISGHVSLYWYRQALGQGPEFLTYFNYEAQQDKSGLPNDRFSAERPEGSISTLTIQRTEQRDSAMYRCASSSRQGLNEKLFFGSGTQLSVL.

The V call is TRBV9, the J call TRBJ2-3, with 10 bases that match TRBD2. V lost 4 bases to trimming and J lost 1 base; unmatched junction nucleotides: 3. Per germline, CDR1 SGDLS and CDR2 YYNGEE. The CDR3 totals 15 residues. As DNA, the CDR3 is TGTGCCAGCAGCACTAGCGGGGCCCGCACAGATACGCAGTATTTT. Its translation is CASSTSGARTDTQYF.

The CDR3 protein is CASNPSGRGLYGYTF. The CDR3 nucleotides are TGTGCCAGCAACCCCTCCGGACGAGGGCTCTATGGCTACACCTTC. The rearrangement uses TRBV7-9 and TRBJ1-2; unclear D gene. Germline assignment: CDR1 SEHNR and CDR2 FQNEAQ (reference sequence). V shed 7 bases and J shed 4 bases, with 19 bases lying between them. The CDR3 spans 15 residues.

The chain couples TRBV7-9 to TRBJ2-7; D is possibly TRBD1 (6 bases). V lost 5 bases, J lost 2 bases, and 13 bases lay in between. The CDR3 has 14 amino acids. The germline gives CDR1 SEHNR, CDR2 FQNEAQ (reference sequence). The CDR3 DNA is TGTGCCAGCAGCCCCGGGACACCTACCTACGAGCAGTACTTC. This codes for CASSPGTPTYEQYF.

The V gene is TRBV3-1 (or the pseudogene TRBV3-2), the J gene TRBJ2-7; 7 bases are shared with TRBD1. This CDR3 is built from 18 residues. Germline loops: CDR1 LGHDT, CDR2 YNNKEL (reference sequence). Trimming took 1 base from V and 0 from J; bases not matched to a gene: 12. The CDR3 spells CASSQAARLGDSSYEQYF. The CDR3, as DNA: TGTGCCAGCAGCCAAGCCGCCCGGCTTGGGGACAGCTCCTACGAGCAGTACTTC.

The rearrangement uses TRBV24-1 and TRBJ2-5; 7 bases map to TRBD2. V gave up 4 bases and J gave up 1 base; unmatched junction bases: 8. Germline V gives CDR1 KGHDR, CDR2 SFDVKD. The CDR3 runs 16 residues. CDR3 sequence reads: CATSEGRGFVQETQYF. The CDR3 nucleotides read TGTGCCACCAGTGAGGGGAGGGGATTCGTCCAAGAGACCCAGTACTTC.